The source of this T cell receptor beta chain is a study of vaccination and CD4 T cells after COVID-19. At the level of the study: Between diagnosis and the drawing of post-COVID samples lay a median roughly 100 days (range 35 to 161). Each of the control cultures got a CEFX pool, an HIV-1 Nef pool, or no peptide.

Treatment reported: roughly ten-day PBMC culture with coronavirus spike peptide pools or control peptides (ViraFEST assay). After being plated at around 2 million per well, PBMCs were cultured with approximately 9.8 IU/ml IL-2 and approximately 10 ug/ml peptide pools. Study-level results: Early post-infection timepoints were missing, and relatively few convalescent patients were studied.

This clonotype showed up just a few times. Its antigen is unknown. At the Johns Hopkins FTIC core, DNA taken from cultured CD4+ T cells was sequenced by way of the Oncomine TCR Beta short-read assay. One entry per CDR3 protein results from TCRdb running MiXCR on the PCR reads. The table lists about 7,000 distinct CDR3 sequences, roughly 27% of them singletons. CDR3 length equals 14 residues. Trimming removed 7 bases from V and 0 bases from J, with 13 bases in between. Germline-derived CDR1 and CDR2 are MDHEN and SYDVKM. The source is a human donor who had recovered from COVID-19. The chain has TRBV28 and TRBJ2-7, with D perhaps matching TRBD2 (5 bases). Here the sequenced sample was CD4+ T cells from blood, cultured in vitro, taken after SARS-CoV-2 vaccination. The CDR3 protein is CASNPRTVSYEQYF. DNA for the CDR3: TGTGCCAGCAACCCACGGACTGTCTCCTACGAGCAGTACTTC.